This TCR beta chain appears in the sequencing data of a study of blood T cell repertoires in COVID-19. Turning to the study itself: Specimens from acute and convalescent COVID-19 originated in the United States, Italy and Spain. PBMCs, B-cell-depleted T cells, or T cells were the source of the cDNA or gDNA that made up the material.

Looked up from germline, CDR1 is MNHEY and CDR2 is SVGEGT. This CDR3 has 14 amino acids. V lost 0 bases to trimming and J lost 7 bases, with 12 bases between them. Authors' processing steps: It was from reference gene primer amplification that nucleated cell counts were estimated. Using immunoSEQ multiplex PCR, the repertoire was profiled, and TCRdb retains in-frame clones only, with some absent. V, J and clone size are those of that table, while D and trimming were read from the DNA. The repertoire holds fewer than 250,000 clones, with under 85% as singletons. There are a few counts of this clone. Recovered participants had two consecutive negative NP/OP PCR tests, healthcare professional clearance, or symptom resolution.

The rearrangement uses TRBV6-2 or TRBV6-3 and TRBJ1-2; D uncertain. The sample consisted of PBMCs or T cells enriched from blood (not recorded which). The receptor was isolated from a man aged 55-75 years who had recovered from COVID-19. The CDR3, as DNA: TGTGCCAGCAGTTACTCCCCACGTGGAGGTGGCTACACCTTC. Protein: CASSYSPRGGGYTF.